The next 20 T cell receptor beta chains were all read from a single sample in a study of blood T cell repertoires in COVID-19. Sequenced by immunoSEQ multiplex PCR; TCRdb stores in-frame clones only, minus some. The sample consists of 120,000 to 150,000 clones, around 76% of them appearing once. Sequencing used peripheral blood. Every receptor here comes from a man in his sixties with acute or convalescent COVID-19.

This clone has a handful of counts. The chain recombines TRBV5-3 with TRBJ1-6; D may be TRBD1 (5 bases). TRBV5-3 falls under the ORF class, with uncertain function. V dropped 4 bases and J dropped 10 bases, with 15 bases sitting between them. This CDR3 contains 14 residues. The CDR3 is CARSLDKRISPLHF. CDR3 DNA: TGTGCCAGAAGCCTGGACAAGAGGATATCACCCCTCCACTTT.

This clone was picked up many times. Other DNA sequences within the sample encode an identical CDR3. The chain employs TRBV11-2 and TRBJ2-7, with 7 nucleotides matching TRBD1. CDR1 SGHAT and CDR2 FQNNGV come from the germline V gene. The J segment lost 1 base and the V segment lost 3 bases, leaving 0 bases of the junction unmatched. CDR3 length: 13 residues. The CDR3 DNA is TGTGCCAGCAGCTTGGGACAGTCCTACGAGCAGTACTTC. It is translated as CASSLGQSYEQYF.

The chain carries TRBV11-2 and TRBJ1-6; TRBD1 agrees at 9 bases. The CDR3 has 14 residues. Unmatched junction bases numbered 4, after V lost 3 bases and J lost 10 bases. Germline-derived CDR1 and CDR2 are SGHAT and FQNNGV. The CDR3 coding sequence is TGTGCCAGCAGCTTGCACAGGGGGCACTCACCCCTCCACTTT. Amino acid sequence: CASSLHRGHSPLHF. The full variable domain, with the rest looked up from reference TRBV11-2 and TRBJ1-6, is EAGVAQSPRYKIIEKRQSVAFWCNPISGHATLYWYQQILGQGPKLLIQFQNNGVVDDSQLPKDRFSAERLKGVDSTLKIQPAKLEDSAVYLCASSLHRGHSPLHFGNGTRLTVT.

The rearrangement links TRBV29-1 to TRBJ2-3, with 9 bases matching TRBD2. The CDR3 has 13 residues. Germline-derived CDR1 and CDR2 are SQVTM and ANQGSEA. J was trimmed by 2 bases and V by 7 bases; bases with no gene match: 4. The CDR3 loop reads CSATSGLTDTQYF. As DNA, the CDR3 is TGCAGCGCAACTAGCGGGCTCACAGATACGCAGTATTTT.

The CDR3 coding sequence is TGTGCCAGCAGCGTAGGCGGAGCGAACACCGGGGAGCTGTTTTTT. It yields the protein CASSVGGANTGELFF. The rearrangement links TRBV9 to TRBJ2-2; D gene uncertain. CDR3 length equals 15 residues. V lost 0 bases, J lost 0 bases, and 6 bases lay in between. Germline V CDR1 and CDR2: SGDLS, YYNGEE.

The V and J genes are TRBV3-1 (or the pseudogene TRBV3-2) and TRBJ2-1; TRBD2 aligns across 8 bases. V trimming: 7 bases; J trimming: 7 bases; junction bases outside the gene matches: 12. CDR1 is LGHDT and CDR2 is YNNKEL in the germline V gene (reference sequence). The CDR3 length is 15 residues. The CDR3 DNA reads TGTGCCAGCACCCTTACTAGCGGAAGCGCTAATGAGCAGTTCTTC. Amino acids: CASTLTSGSANEQFF.

The chain employs TRBV11-3 and TRBJ2-2, with TRBD1 matching 9 bases. The CDR3 totals 14 residues. CDR1 SGHNT and CDR2 YENEEA come from the germline V gene. V shed 5 bases and J 5 bases; nucleotides not matched to a gene: 3. The CDR3 spells CASSPGTGTGELFF. The CDR3, as DNA: TGTGCCAGCAGCCCCGGGACAGGGACCGGGGAGCTGTTTTTT. Looking up the rest from reference TRBV11-3 and TRBJ2-2 gives the full variable domain: EAGVVQSPRYKIIEKKQPVAFWCNPISGHNTLYWYLQNLGQGPELLIRYENEEAVDDSQLPKDRFSAERLKGVDSTLKIQPAELGDSAVYLCASSPGTGTGELFFGEGSRLTVL.

This chain links TRBV19 with TRBJ1-5, with 7 bases lining up with TRBD1. The CDR3 is made up of 16 amino acids. V was pared by 6 bases and J by 3 bases, with 11 bases of the junction left unmatched. The V gene's germline CDR1 is LNHDA and CDR2 SQIVND (reference sequence). The CDR3 reads CASRSRQGVNNQPQHF. The CDR3 DNA sequence: TGTGCCAGTAGATCTCGACAGGGCGTGAACAATCAGCCCCAGCATTTT. The variable domain in full, completed from reference TRBV19 and TRBJ1-5, reads DGGITQSPKYLFRKEGQNVTLSCEQNLNHDAMYWYRQDPGQGLRLIYYSQIVNDFQKGDIAEGYSVSREKKESFPLTVTSAQKNPTAFYLCASRSRQGVNNQPQHFGDGTRLSIL.

This chain uses TRBV25-1 with TRBJ2-6; no firm D call. V lost 8 bases and J 1 base, leaving 6 bases between the germline ends. The CDR3 spans 13 residues. Germline-derived CDR1 and CDR2 are MGHDK and SYGVNS. The CDR3 DNA follows: TGTGCCAGCGGCCTTTCTGGGGCCAACGTCCTGACTTTC. Translation: CASGLSGANVLTF.

CDR3: CASSDRLNTEAFF. The CDR3 DNA sequence: TGTGCCAGTAGTGACAGATTGAACACTGAAGCTTTCTTT. This chain links TRBV19 with TRBJ1-1; D may be TRBD1 (5 bases). Germline V lookup: CDR1 LNHDA, CDR2 SQIVND (reference sequence). V shed 5 bases and J shed 0 bases, with 7 bases lying between them. The CDR3 totals 13 residues.

V gene TRBV27 combines with J gene TRBJ2-2; possibly TRBD2 for D (5 bases). Looked up from germline, CDR1 is MNHEY and CDR2 is SMNVEV (reference sequence). The CDR3 contains 13 residues. Trimming stripped 8 bases from V and 6 bases from J, with 13 bases between. The DNA of the CDR3 is TGTGCCAGCTCTCCCGGGGTTGCCGGGGAGCTGTTTTTT. It specifies CASSPGVAGELFF.

The chain recombines TRBV19 with TRBJ2-1; tentatively, D is TRBD2 (6 bases). The CDR3 is made up of 15 amino acids. Germline-derived CDR1 and CDR2 are LNHDA and SQIVND (reference sequence). Trimming stripped 3 bases from V and 2 bases from J, with 11 bases between. CDR3 sequence: CASSIGGTTYNEQFF. The CDR3 coding sequence is TGTGCCAGTAGTATTGGCGGGACCACCTACAATGAGCAGTTCTTC. Together with reference TRBV19 and TRBJ2-1, the CDR3 gives the full variable domain: DGGITQSPKYLFRKEGQNVTLSCEQNLNHDAMYWYRQDPGQGLRLIYYSQIVNDFQKGDIAEGYSVSREKKESFPLTVTSAQKNPTAFYLCASSIGGTTYNEQFFGPGTRLTVL.

This clone turned up a few times. The chain is built from TRBV24-1 and TRBJ2-1; TRBD2 matches 7 bases. The CDR3 length is 14 residues. Germline V gives CDR1 KGHDR, CDR2 SFDVKD. V trimming: 0 bases; J trimming: 12 bases; junction bases outside the gene matches: 7. CDR3 in amino acids: CATSDLSSGKRQFF. In nucleotides, the CDR3 is TGTGCCACCAGTGATTTGTCTAGCGGCAAAAGGCAGTTCTTC.

The J gene is TRBJ1-1, the V gene TRBV19; D is perhaps TRBD1 (5 bases). This CDR3 is built from 16 residues. The germline CDR1 and CDR2 sequences are LNHDA and SQIVND (reference sequence). Deletions cut 4 bases from V and 1 base from J, with 16 bases between. This chain's CDR3 is CASSTPSGRRNTEAFF. In nucleotides, the CDR3 is TGTGCCAGTAGTACTCCTTCAGGGAGGAGGAACACTGAAGCTTTCTTT.

The chain recombines TRBV5-4 with TRBJ2-5, with 8 nucleotides matching TRBD1. Trimming cost V 0 bases and J 3 bases; bases outside gene matches: 10. This CDR3 is built from 17 residues. CDR1 is SGHNT, CDR2 YYREEE, per germline (reference sequence). CDR3 coding DNA: TGTGCCAGCAGCTTGGCCGGAAGGCAGGGGGCGAAAGAGACCCAGTACTTC. Amino acid sequence: CASSLAGRQGAKETQYF.

The V gene is TRBV6-5, the J gene TRBJ2-3; the match to TRBD2 covers 9 bases. CDR1 and CDR2 from the germline V gene are MNHEY and SVGAGI. The CDR3 contains 15 residues. V trimming: 5 bases; J trimming: 2 bases; junction bases outside the gene matches: 5. DNA for the CDR3: TGTGCCAGCAGTCATAGCGGGAGCGACACAGATACGCAGTATTTT. It encodes CASSHSGSDTDTQYF.

J is TRBJ2-1 and V is TRBV11-2; 9 bases align to TRBD2. V was pared by 4 bases and J by 6 bases, with 4 bases of the junction left unmatched. Germline CDR1 is SGHAT and CDR2 is FQNNGV. The CDR3 totals 14 residues. The CDR3 DNA reads as TGTGCCAGCAGCTCTAGCGGGAATCGCAATGAGCAGTTCTTC. Its translation is CASSSSGNRNEQFF. The full variable domain, in which reference TRBV11-2 and TRBJ2-1 provide the parts outside the CDR3, is EAGVAQSPRYKIIEKRQSVAFWCNPISGHATLYWYQQILGQGPKLLIQFQNNGVVDDSQLPKDRFSAERLKGVDSTLKIQPAKLEDSAVYLCASSSSGNRNEQFFGPGTRLTVL.

The rearrangement links TRBV19 to TRBJ1-2, with D possibly TRBD1 on 6 matching bases. V was trimmed by 6 bases and J by 5 bases, leaving 16 bases between them. This CDR3 spans 14 amino acids. Germline V CDR1 and CDR2: LNHDA, SQIVND (reference sequence). The CDR3 DNA sequence: TGTGCCAGTAGCGTTGACAGGCTGCTATATGGCTACACCTTC. Its translation: CASSVDRLLYGYTF.

This clone was detected ten times or more. The V call is TRBV4-1, the J call TRBJ2-7, with a weak D call TRBD1 (6 bases). V was cut by 4 bases and J by 3 bases, with 10 bases left in between. CDR3 size: 13 residues. Germline V gene lookup returns CDR1 MGHRA and CDR2 YSYEKL. CDR3 residues: CASSRQDHYEQYF. Written as DNA, the CDR3 is TGCGCCAGCAGCCGACAGGACCACTACGAGCAGTACTTC.

The V call is TRBV7-3, the J call TRBJ2-7; TRBD2 agrees at 11 bases. V shed 2 bases and J 1 base; nucleotides not matched to a gene: 4. Germline V gene lookup returns CDR1 SGHTA and CDR2 FQGTGA. The CDR3 covers 16 residues. The CDR3 region is CASSLSGLAASYEQYF. Here the CDR3 DNA reads TGTGCCAGCAGCTTATCGGGACTAGCGGCATCCTACGAGCAGTACTTC. Looking up the rest from reference TRBV7-3 and TRBJ2-7 gives the full variable domain: GAGVSQTPSNKVTEKGKYVELRCDPISGHTALYWYRQSLGQGPEFLIYFQGTGAADDSGLPNDRFFAVRPEGSVSTLKIQRTERGDSAVYLCASSLSGLAASYEQYFGPGTRLTVT.